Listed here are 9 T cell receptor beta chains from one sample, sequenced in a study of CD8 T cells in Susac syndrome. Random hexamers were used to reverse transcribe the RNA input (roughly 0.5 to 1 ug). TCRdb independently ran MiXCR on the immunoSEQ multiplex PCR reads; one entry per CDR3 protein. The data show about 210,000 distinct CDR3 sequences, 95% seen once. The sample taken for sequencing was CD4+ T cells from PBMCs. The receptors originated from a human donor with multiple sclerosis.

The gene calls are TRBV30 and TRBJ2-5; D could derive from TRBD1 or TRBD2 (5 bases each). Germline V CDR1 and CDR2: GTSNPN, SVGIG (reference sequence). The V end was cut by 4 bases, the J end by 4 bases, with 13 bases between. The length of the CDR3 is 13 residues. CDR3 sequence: CAWNRDPRETQYF. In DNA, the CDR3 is TGTGCCTGGAACCGGGACCCACGAGAGACCCAGTACTTC.

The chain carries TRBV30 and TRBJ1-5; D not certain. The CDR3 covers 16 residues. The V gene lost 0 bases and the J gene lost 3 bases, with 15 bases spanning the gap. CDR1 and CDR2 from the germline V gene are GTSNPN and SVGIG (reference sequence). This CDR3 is CAWSVVDPRPNQPQHF. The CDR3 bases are TGTGCCTGGAGTGTAGTGGATCCGAGGCCCAATCAGCCCCAGCATTTT.

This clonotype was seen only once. The DNA for the CDR3 is TGTGCCAGCAGCCCTAGCGGAACCATCACAGATACGCAGTATTTT. Protein product: CASSPSGTITDTQYF. The chain combines TRBV3-1 with TRBJ2-3; 7 bases align to TRBD2. V lost 4 bases to trimming and J lost 2 bases; unmatched junction nucleotides: 6. Germline V gene sequence: CDR1 LGHDT, CDR2 YNNKEL (reference sequence). The CDR3 has 15 residues.

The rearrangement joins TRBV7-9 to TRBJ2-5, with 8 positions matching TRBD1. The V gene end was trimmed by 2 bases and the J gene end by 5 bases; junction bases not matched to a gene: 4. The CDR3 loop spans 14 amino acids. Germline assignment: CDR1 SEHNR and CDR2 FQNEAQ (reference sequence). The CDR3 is CASSLSRGLETQYF. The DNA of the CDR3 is TGTGCCAGCAGCTTAAGCAGGGGGCTGGAGACCCAGTACTTC.

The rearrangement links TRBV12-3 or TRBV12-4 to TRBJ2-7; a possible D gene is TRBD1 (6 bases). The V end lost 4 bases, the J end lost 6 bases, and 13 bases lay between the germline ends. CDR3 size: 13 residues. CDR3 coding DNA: TGTGCCAGCAGTTATCGACAGGATGGCGAGCAGTACTTC. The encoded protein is CASSYRQDGEQYF.

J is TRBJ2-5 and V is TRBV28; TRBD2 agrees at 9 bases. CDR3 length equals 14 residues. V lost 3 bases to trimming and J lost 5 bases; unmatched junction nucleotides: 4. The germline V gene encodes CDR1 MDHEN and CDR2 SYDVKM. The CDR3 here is CASSFRGRVETQYF. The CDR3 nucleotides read TGTGCCAGCAGTTTTCGCGGGAGGGTGGAGACCCAGTACTTC.

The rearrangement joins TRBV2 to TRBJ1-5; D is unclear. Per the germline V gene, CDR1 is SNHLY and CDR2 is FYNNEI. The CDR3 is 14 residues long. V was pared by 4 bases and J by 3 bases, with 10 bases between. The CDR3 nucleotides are TGTGCCAGCAGTGGCCGGACGCACAATCAGCCCCAGCATTTT. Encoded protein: CASSGRTHNQPQHF.

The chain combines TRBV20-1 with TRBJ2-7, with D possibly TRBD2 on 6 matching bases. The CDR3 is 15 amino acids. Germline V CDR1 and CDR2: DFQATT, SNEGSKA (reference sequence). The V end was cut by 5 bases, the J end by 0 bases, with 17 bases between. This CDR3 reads CSASQRAESSYEQYF. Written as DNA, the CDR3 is TGCAGTGCTTCCCAGCGGGCAGAGAGCTCCTACGAGCAGTACTTC.

The CDR3 loop is CSVGLAKNIQYF. The CDR3 DNA follows: TGCAGCGTTGGCCTAGCCAAAAACATTCAGTACTTC. The V call is TRBV29-1, the J call TRBJ2-4, with D hard to call. V dropped 4 bases and J dropped 0 bases, with 4 bases sitting between them. The CDR3 extends over 12 amino acids. Germline V gives CDR1 SQVTM, CDR2 ANQGSEA.